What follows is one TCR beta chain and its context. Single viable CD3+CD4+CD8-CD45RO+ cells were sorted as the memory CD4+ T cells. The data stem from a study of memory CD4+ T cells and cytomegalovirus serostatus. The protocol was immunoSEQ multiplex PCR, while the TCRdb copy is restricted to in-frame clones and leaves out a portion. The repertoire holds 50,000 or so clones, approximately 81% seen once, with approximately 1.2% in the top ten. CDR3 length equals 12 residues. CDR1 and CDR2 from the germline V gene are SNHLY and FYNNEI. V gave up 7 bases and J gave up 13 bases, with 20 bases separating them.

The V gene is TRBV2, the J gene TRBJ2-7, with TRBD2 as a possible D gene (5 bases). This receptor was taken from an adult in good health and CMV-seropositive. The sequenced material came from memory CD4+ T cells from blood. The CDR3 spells CASNLSGPRGYF. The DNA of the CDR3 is TGTGCCAGCAACCTCTCGGGTCCCCGGGGTTACTTC.